The TCR beta chain under discussion was sequenced for a study of blood T cell repertoires in COVID-19. Study overall: COVID-19 samples collected from the United States, Italy and Spain covered acute and convalescent phases. T cells, B-cell-depleted T cells, or PBMCs provided the cDNA or gDNA that served as material.

As handled by the study authors: Nucleated cell number was recorded as an estimate derived from reference gene primer amplification. Only in-frame clones appear in the TCRdb table, and some are missing; sequencing was by immunoSEQ multiplex PCR. The D gene and trimming were derived from the DNA, and the V and J assignments and clone size from that table. The sample has around 60,000 clones; 85% are singletons. Sequencing input: peripheral blood. This clonotype was sampled from a man between 65 and 80 years old with acute or convalescent COVID-19.

In DNA, the CDR3 is TGTGCCAGTAGTATGAGCGGGGGGGCCGCGGGAGATACGCAGTATTTT. Its protein is CASSMSGGAAGDTQYF. V is TRBV19 and J is TRBJ2-3, with TRBD2 identical over 10 bases. Germline values: CDR1 LNHDA, CDR2 SQIVND (reference sequence). Germline trimming cut 3 bases from V and 5 bases from J; bases unmatched to any gene: 8. The CDR3 covers 16 residues.